What follows describes a single T cell receptor (beta chain). Its antigen is not yet known. No base qualities exist here, and no much larger clone lies one base off it. CDR1 and CDR2 are drawn from the germline V gene (reference sequence): MNHNY, SVGAGI. A distance of 3 bases separates the germline ends of V and J, which lose 0 bases and 6 bases respectively. Measured from the cysteine to the phenylalanine, the CDR3 is 12 residues long. Only the CDR3 region is kept as DNA, spanning 36 bases read in frame from base 1. TCRbeta CDR3 regions were amplified from genomic DNA by means of the immunoSEQ Assay, a bias-controlled multiplex PCR. From the authors' description of their analysis: The number of nucleated cells in each sample was estimated from the amplification of reference gene primers within the assay. To quantify the absolute abundance of each unique TCRbeta CDR3 rearrangement, sequence reads were collapsed and filtered. For each sample, productive Simpson clonality was calculated as the square root of Simpson's diversity index across productive rearrangements. TCRdb re-hosts the immuneACCESS table, in-frame sequences only. Its copies lack some clones; in the studies checked, an unresolved V gene accounts for under half of them, and the cause for the rest is not known. V and J calls and clone size follow that table, whereas D and trimming were derived from the DNA. The sample contains around 94,000 clones, around 87% of them found a single time. The ten top clones hold 3% of the sample.

The source of the sample is a study of blood T cell repertoires in COVID-19 (TCRdb year 2020). In terms of the full investigation: Samples covering the acute and convalescent phases of COVID-19 were provided by collaborators in the United States, Italy and Spain. The prospective study material was composed of cDNA or gDNA derived from T cells, B-cell-depleted T cells, or PBMCs. Deeply sampled blood TCRbeta repertoires from subjects exposed to, actively infected with, or recovered from COVID-19 were included in the dataset. The repertoires were released in a freely available public database intended as a resource for research on the immune response to SARS-CoV-2. Samples came from the ongoing ImmuneRACE study (first 160 participants) plus 1,254 subjects from 6 global collaborators. Nearly every sample came with metadata listing a de-identified subject ID, COVID-19 status, age in years and sex. Where HLA class I and class II types were available, the types were taken from metadata supplied by the sample provider, not from assay-based typing. Here is what the overall study found, with its caveats: How much clinical and demographic metadata was included differed by source and by participant, and the metadata was provided uncurated.

The collaborating institutions used their own protocols to collect whole blood in K2EDTA tubes. For TCRbeta analysis, collaborator samples were shipped as frozen whole blood, as isolated PBMCs, or as DNA extracted from either sample type. The rearranged segments are TRBV6-6 and TRBJ2-1, with no reliable assignment of the D segment. The TCR sequence derives from a man aged 45-65 years with active or convalescent COVID-19. Sequenced input: peripheral blood. At the DNA level, the sequence is TGTGCCAGCAGTTACTCCGGCAATGAGCAGTTCTTC. It encodes CASSYSGNEQFF.